The present T cell receptor beta chain was sequenced within a study of shared clonotypes between healthy human individuals. Study in general: CD8 memory received one plate per donor, CD8 naive two, CD4 memory three and CD4 naive three. Points from the study as a whole: Between a handful of donors, naive CD4 clonotypes were shared at a level of approximately 5%. Exclusively blood specimens were collected; tissue repertoires likely differ.

Profiling relied on immunoSEQ multiplex PCR, and the TCRdb table lists in-frame clones only, not all of them. The sample records some 1,900,000 clones, 85% to 95% being singletons. Germline V CDR1 and CDR2: SGHKS, YYEKEE (reference sequence). CDR3 length: 14 residues. V shed 3 bases and J shed 2 bases, with 12 bases lying between them. On this clone itself: What it binds is unknown.

Naive CD8 isolation took CD45RO-negative cells positively selected for CCR7 and excluded terminally differentiated effector memory CD45RA+ cells. The clonotype originates from a young man in good health. Sequencing input: naive CD8+ T cells sorted from blood. The V gene is TRBV5-5, the J gene TRBJ2-7; TRBD1 or TRBD2 may be the D gene (5 bases each). The DNA of the CDR3 is TGTGCCAGCAGCTACGGGACGGGGACCTACGAGCAGTACTTC. It yields the protein CASSYGTGTYEQYF. The complete variable domain, with remaining parts taken from reference TRBV5-5 and TRBJ2-7, reads DAGVTQSPTHLIKTRGQQVTLRCSPISGHKSVSWYQQVLGQGPQFIFQYYEKEERGRGNFPDRFSARQFPNYSSELNVNALLLGDSALYLCASSYGTGTYEQYFGPGTRLTVT.